The subject of this entry is one T cell receptor (beta chain). Generated by immunoSEQ multiplex PCR, the TCRdb table keeps only in-frame clones and is missing some. Of roughly 62,000 clones listed, around 91% are singletons. The record originates from a study of graft-versus-host responses after intestinal transplantation. Study background: Transplant types were multivisceral, liver-intestinal, or isolated intestinal.

Germline CDR1 reads SGHDT; CDR2 reads YYEEEE. The V gene lost 2 bases and the J gene lost 0 bases, with 13 bases spanning the gap. CDR3 size: 16 residues. The sequence came from a human patient who received an intestinal transplant, so some T cells may come from the graft donor. The material was PBMCs, obtained about 4 months after intestinal transplantation. The rearrangement joins TRBV5-6 to TRBJ2-3; possibly TRBD2 for D (6 bases). DNA for the CDR3: TGTGCCAGCAGCTTTGGGGGACTCACTAGCACAGATACGCAGTATTTT. Translation gives CASSFGGLTSTDTQYF. Filled out from reference TRBV5-6 and TRBJ2-3, the complete variable domain reads DAGVTQSPTHLIKTRGQQVTLRCSPKSGHDTVSWYQQALGQGPQFIFQYYEEEERQRGNFPDRFSGHQFPNYSSELNVNALLLGDSALYLCASSFGGLTSTDTQYFGPGTRLTVL.